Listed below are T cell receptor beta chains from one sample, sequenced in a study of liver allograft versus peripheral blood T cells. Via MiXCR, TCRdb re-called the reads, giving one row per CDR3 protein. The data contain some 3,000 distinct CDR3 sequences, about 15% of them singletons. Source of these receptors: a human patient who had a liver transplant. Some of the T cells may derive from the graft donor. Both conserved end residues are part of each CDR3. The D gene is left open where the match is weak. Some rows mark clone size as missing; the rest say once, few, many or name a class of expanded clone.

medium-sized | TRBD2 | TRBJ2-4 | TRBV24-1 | CATSEGGREHPIQYF | TGTGCCACCAGTGAGGGTGGGCGGGAGCACCCCATTCAGTACTTC
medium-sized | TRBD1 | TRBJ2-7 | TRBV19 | CASSPRDSTYEQYF | TGTGCCAGTAGTCCCCGGGACAGCACCTACGAGCAGTACTTC
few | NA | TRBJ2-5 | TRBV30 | CAWSPGRGQTQYF | TGTGCCTGGAGTCCCGGAAGGGGACAGACCCAGTACTTC
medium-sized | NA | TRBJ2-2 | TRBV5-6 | CASSLGAGSGELFF | TGTGCCAGCAGCTTGGGCGCGGGGTCCGGGGAGCTGTTTTTT
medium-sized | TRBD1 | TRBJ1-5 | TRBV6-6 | CASSYGDRDQPQHF | TGTGCCAGCAGTTACGGAGACAGGGACCAGCCCCAGCATTTT
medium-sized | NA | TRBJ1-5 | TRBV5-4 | CASSLAGEGNQPQHF | TGTGCCAGCAGCTTGGCCGGGGAGGGTAATCAGCCCCAGCATTTT
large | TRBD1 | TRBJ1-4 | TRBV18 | CASSARTGANEKLFF | TGTGCCAGCTCTGCCCGGACAGGAGCTAATGAAAAACTGTTTTTT
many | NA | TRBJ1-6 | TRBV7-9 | CASSQAAGVSPLHF | TGTGCCAGCAGCCAGGCGGCAGGGGTTTCACCCCTCCACTTT
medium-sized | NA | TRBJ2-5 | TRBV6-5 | CASRTGSPQETQYF | TGTGCCAGCAGAACGGGGAGCCCCCAAGAGACCCAGTACTTC
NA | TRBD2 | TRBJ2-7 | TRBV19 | CASSFLGGGSEQYF | TGTGCCAGTAGTTTCCTCGGGGGAGGGTCGGAGCAGTACTTC
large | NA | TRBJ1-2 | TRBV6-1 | CASRPHITGNYGYTF | TGTGCCAGCAGGCCCCACATTACAGGCAACTATGGCTACACCTTC
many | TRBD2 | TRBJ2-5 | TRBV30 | CAWTRDYKETQYF | TGTGCCTGGACTAGGGACTACAAAGAGACCCAGTACTTC
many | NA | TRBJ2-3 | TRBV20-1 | CSASQARDTQYF | TGCAGTGCTTCACAGGCCCGAGACACGCAGTATTTT
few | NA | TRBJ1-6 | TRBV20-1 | CSARDTGRGNNSPLHF | TGCAGTGCTAGAGATACAGGGCGCGGAAATAATTCACCCCTCCACTTT
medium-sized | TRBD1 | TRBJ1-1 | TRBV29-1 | CSHGGQGSTEAFF | TGCAGCCATGGGGGACAGGGCAGCACTGAAGCTTTCTTT
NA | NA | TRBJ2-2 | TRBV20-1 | CSAPLQGRTGELFF | TGCAGTGCTCCCCTCCAGGGGAGGACCGGGGAGCTGTTTTTT
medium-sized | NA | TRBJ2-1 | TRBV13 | CASRTSSYNEQFF | TGTGCCAGCAGGACGAGCTCCTACAATGAGCAGTTCTTC
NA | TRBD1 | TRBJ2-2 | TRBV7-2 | CASSSRTGGSGELFF | TGTGCCAGCAGCTCCCGGACAGGGGGCTCCGGGGAGCTGTTTTTT
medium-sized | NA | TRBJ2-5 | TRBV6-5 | CASTMIGETQYF | TGTGCCAGCACCATGATCGGGGAGACCCAGTACTTC
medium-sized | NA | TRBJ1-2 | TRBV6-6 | CASSYSDYGYTF | TGTGCCAGCAGTTACTCTGACTATGGCTACACCTTC
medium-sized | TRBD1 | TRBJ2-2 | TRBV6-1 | CASTMETGAGELFF | TGTGCCAGCACTATGGAAACAGGGGCCGGGGAGCTGTTTTTT
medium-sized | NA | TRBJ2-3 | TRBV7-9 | CASTGGSWVDTQYF | TGTGCCAGCACTGGAGGGTCATGGGTAGATACGCAGTATTTT
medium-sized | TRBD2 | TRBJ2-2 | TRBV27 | CASSSTSGGGGTGELFF | TGTGCCAGCAGTTCTACTAGCGGGGGCGGGGGCACCGGGGAGCTGTTTTTT
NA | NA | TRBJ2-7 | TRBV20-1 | CSARYGGNTYEQYF | TGCAGTGCTAGGTACGGGGGTAACACCTACGAGCAGTACTTC
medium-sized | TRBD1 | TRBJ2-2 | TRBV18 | CASSPPTGTVNTGELFF | TGTGCCAGCTCACCACCGACGGGGACAGTAAACACCGGGGAGCTGTTTTTT
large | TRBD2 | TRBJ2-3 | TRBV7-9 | CASSPRGGDTDTQYF | TGTGCCAGCAGCCCTCGGGGGGGAGACACAGATACGCAGTATTTT
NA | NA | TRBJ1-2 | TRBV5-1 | CASGGELTNYGYTF | TGCGCCAGCGGGGGCGAACTAACTAACTATGGCTACACCTTC
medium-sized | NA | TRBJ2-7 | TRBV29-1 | CSVWTESYEQYF | TGCAGCGTTTGGACCGAATCCTACGAGCAGTACTTC
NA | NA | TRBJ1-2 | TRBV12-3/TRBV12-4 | CASSSDTLYYGYTF | TGTGCCAGCAGTTCGGACACCCTATACTATGGCTACACCTTC
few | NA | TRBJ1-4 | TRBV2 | CATSATNEKLFF | TGTGCCACCAGCGCAACTAATGAAAAACTGTTTTTT
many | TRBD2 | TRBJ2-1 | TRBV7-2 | CASSRASGRVDEQFF | TGTGCCAGCAGCCGAGCTAGCGGGAGGGTCGATGAGCAGTTCTTC
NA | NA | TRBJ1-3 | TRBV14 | CASSQDPAFSGNTIYF | TGTGCCAGCAGCCAAGACCCGGCGTTCTCTGGAAACACCATATATTTT
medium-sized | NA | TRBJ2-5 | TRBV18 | CASSPRNRDDTQYF | TGTGCCAGCTCACCACGGAACAGGGACGACACCCAGTACTTC
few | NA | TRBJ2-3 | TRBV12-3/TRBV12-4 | CASKSGSSTDTQYF | TGTGCCAGCAAAAGCGGATCTAGCACAGATACGCAGTATTTT
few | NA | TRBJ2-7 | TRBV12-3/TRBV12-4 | CASSSPSYEQYF | TGTGCCAGCAGTTCACCTAGCTACGAGCAGTACTTC
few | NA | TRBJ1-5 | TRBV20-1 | CSVPVQGNQPQHF | TGCAGTGTCCCCGTTCAAGGCAATCAGCCCCAGCATTTT
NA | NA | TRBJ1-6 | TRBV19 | CASGPKQGEESLLHF | TGTGCCAGTGGTCCCAAACAGGGAGAGGAATCACTCCTCCACTTT
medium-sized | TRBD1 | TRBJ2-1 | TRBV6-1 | CASSEVWDSISEQFF | TGTGCCAGCAGTGAAGTGTGGGACAGTATTAGTGAGCAGTTCTTC
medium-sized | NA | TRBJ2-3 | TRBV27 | CASSLNAGTDTQYF | TGTGCCAGCAGTTTAAACGCGGGCACAGATACGCAGTATTTT
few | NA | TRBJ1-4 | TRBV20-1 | CSASPPGWGEKLFF | TGCAGTGCTAGCCCTCCGGGCTGGGGTGAGAAACTGTTTTTT
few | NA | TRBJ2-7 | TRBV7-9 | CASAGNNYEQYF | TGTGCCAGCGCGGGGAATAACTACGAGCAGTACTTC
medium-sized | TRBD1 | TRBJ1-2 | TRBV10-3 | CAISVGTGQGGYGYTF | TGTGCCATCAGTGTGGGGACAGGTCAGGGCGGCTATGGCTACACCTTC